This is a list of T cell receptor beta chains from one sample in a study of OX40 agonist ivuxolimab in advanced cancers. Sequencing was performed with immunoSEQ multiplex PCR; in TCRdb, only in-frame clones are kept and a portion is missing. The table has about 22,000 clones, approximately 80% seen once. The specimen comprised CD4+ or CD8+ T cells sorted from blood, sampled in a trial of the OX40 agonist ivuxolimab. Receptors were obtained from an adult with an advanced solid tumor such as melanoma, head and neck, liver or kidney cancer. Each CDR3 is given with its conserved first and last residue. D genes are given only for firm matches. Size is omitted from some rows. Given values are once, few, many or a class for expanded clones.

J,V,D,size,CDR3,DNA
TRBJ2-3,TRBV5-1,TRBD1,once,CASSLGQGAITDTQYF,TGCGCCAGCAGCCTGGGACAGGGGGCCATCACAGATACGCAGTATTTT
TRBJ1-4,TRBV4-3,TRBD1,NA,CASSQDGGDRENEKLFF,TGCGCCAGCAGCCAAGACGGGGGGGACAGGGAAAATGAAAAACTGTTTTTT
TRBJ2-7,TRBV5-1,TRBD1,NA,CATWEGTGFYEQYF,TGCGCCACTTGGGAGGGGACAGGGTTTTACGAGCAGTACTTC
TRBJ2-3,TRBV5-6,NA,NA,CASSLASPFISTDTQYF,TGTGCCAGCAGCTTGGCTTCCCCGTTCATTAGCACAGATACGCAGTATTTT
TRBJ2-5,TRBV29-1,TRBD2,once,CSVPELVGGETQYF,TGCAGCGTCCCGGAACTAGTGGGGGGGGAGACCCAGTACTTC
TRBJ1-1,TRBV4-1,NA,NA,CASSQGASQTNTEAFF,TGCGCCAGCAGCCAAGGGGCATCACAGACGAACACTGAAGCTTTCTTT
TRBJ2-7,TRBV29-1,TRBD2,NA,CSAPGASGEQYF,TGCAGCGCCCCTGGCGCTAGCGGCGAGCAGTACTTC
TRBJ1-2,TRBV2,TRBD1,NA,CASSTGQGVYGYTF,TGTGCCAGCAGTACGGGACAGGGGGTCTATGGCTACACCTTC
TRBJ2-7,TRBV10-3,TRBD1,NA,CAIRATGTGDYEQYF,TGTGCCATCAGGGCTACCGGGACAGGGGACTACGAGCAGTACTTC
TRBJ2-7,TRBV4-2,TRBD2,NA,CASSQVGLASYEQYF,TGTGCCAGCAGCCAAGTGGGACTAGCGTCCTACGAGCAGTACTTC
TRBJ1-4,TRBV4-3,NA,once,CASSQERGPNEKLFF,TGCGCCAGCAGCCAAGAGCGGGGACCGAATGAAAAACTGTTTTTT
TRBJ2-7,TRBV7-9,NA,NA,CASSSRGSHEQYF,TGTGCCAGCAGTTCGCGGGGAAGCCACGAGCAGTACTTC
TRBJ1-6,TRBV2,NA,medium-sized,CAIFGADNNSPLHF,TGTGCCATCTTCGGGGCGGATAATAATTCACCCCTCCACTTT
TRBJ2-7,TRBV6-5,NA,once,CASSYEPKQQYF,TGTGCCAGCAGTTACGAACCTAAGCAGCAGTACTTC
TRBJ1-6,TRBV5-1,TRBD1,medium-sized,CASSSGTGGGSPLHF,TGCGCCAGCAGCTCCGGGACAGGGGGTGGGTCACCCCTCCACTTT
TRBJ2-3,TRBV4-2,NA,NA,CASTNTDTQYF,TGTGCCAGCACTAACACAGATACGCAGTATTTT
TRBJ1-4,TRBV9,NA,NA,CASSVAGLNNEKLFF,TGTGCCAGCAGCGTAGCGGGGCTGAATAATGAAAAACTGTTTTTT
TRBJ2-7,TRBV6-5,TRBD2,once,CASSWRGGLYEQYF,TGTGCCAGCAGTTGGCGGGGGGGCCTCTACGAGCAGTACTTC
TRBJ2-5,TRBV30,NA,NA,CAWSVGTGYQETQYF,TGTGCCTGGAGTGTAGGGACGGGGTACCAAGAGACCCAGTACTTC
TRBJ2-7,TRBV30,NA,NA,CAWSDQLGLPYEQYF,TGTGCCTGGAGTGACCAACTGGGGTTACCCTACGAGCAGTACTTC
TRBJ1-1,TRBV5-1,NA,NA,CASSLGPQRSSNTEAFF,TGCGCCAGCAGCTTGGGCCCCCAGAGGAGCTCGAACACTGAAGCTTTCTTT
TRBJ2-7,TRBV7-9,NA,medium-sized,CASSLEGGAGYEQYF,TGTGCCAGCAGCTTAGAAGGGGGCGCGGGATACGAGCAGTACTTC
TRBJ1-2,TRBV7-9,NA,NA,CASSLGLGDYGYTF,TGTGCCAGCAGTTTGGGACTGGGAGACTATGGCTACACCTTC
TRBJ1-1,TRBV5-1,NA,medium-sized,CASSPIAGMNTEAFF,TGCGCCAGCAGCCCAATAGCCGGGATGAACACTGAAGCTTTCTTT
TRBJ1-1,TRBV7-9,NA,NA,CASSTRTGNTEAFF,TGTGCCAGCAGCACCCGGACGGGGAACACTGAAGCTTTCTTT
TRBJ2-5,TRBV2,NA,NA,CASIRKGGLKAQYF,TGTGCCAGCATCCGAAAAGGGGGGCTAAAGGCCCAGTACTTC
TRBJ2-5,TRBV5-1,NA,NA,CASSPEGGDQETQYF,TGCGCCAGCAGCCCGGAGGGGGGGGATCAAGAGACCCAGTACTTC
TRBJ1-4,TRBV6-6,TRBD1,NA,CASSWGQGTTNEKLFF,TGTGCCAGCAGTTGGGGACAGGGAACAACTAATGAAAAACTGTTTTTT
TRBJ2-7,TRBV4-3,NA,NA,CASSQDRAVYEQYF,TGCGCCAGCAGCCAAGATCGGGCAGTCTACGAGCAGTACTTC
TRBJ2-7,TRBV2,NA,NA,CASSGIALAYEQYF,TGTGCCAGCAGTGGCATAGCCCTAGCCTACGAGCAGTACTTC
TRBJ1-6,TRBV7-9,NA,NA,CASSFGVRSPLHF,TGTGCCAGCAGCTTCGGCGTTCGCTCACCCCTCCACTTT
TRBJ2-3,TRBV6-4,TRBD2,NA,CASSEGTGGGTDTQYF,TGTGCCAGCAGTGAAGGGACGGGGGGAGGCACAGATACGCAGTATTTT
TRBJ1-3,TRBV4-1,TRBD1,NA,CASSQDRGTGNTIYF,TGCGCCAGCAGCCAGGACAGGGGAACTGGAAACACCATATATTTT
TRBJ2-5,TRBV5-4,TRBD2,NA,CASSLMLLAGQETQYF,TGTGCCAGCAGCTTGATGTTGCTAGCGGGGCAAGAGACCCAGTACTTC
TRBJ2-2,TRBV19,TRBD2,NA,CASSISGGASGELFF,TGTGCCAGTAGTATAAGCGGGGGGGCGTCCGGGGAGCTGTTTTTT
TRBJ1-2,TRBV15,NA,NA,CATSRDAALGSGYTF,TGTGCCACCAGCAGAGATGCGGCGTTGGGAAGTGGCTACACCTTC
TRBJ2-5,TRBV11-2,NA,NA,CASSARLGQETQYF,TGTGCCAGCAGCGCAAGACTAGGCCAAGAGACCCAGTACTTC
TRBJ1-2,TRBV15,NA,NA,CAIQLDYTDGYTF,TGTGCCATCCAACTAGATTACACGGATGGCTACACCTTC
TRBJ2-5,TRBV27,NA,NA,CASSPLMGGFETQYF,TGTGCCAGCAGTCCCCTTATGGGGGGCTTTGAGACCCAGTACTTC
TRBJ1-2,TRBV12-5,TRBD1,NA,CASGLVLDRTLPDYGYTF,TGTGCTAGTGGTTTGGTTCTGGACAGGACCCTCCCGGACTATGGCTACACCTTC
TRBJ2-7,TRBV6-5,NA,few,CASRGRTSYEQYF,TGTGCCAGCAGGGGACGGACCTCCTACGAGCAGTACTTC
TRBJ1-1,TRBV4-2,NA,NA,CASSQGGITEAFF,TGTGCCAGCAGCCAAGGAGGGATTACTGAAGCTTTCTTT